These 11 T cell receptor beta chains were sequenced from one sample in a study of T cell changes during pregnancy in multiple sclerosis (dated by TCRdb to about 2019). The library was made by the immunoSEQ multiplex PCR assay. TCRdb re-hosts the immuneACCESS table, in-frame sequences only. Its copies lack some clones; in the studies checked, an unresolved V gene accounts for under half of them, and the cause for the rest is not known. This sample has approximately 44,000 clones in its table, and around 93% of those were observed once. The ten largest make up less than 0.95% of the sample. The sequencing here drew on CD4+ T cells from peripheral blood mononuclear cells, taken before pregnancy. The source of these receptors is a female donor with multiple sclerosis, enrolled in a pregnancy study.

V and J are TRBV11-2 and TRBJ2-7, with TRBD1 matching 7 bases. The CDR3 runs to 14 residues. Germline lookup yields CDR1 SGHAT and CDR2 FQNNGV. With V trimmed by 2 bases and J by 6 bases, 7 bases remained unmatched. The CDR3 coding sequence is TGTGCCAGCAGCTTACTGGGACAGCGTGGCGAGCAGTACTTC. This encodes CASSLLGQRGEQYF.

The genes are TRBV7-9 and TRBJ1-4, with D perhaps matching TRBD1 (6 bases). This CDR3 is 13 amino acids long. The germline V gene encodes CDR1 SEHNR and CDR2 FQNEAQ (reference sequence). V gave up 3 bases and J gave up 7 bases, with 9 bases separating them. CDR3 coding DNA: TGTGCCAGCAGCTTTTCGACAGGTGAAAAACTGTTTTTT. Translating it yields CASSFSTGEKLFF.

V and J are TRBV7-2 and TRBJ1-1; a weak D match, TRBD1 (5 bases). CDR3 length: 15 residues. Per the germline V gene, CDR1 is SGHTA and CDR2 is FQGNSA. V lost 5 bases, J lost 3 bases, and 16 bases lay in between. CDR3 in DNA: TGTGCCAGCAGCCCCGGGGGGACCGCATACACTGAAGCTTTCTTT. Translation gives CASSPGGTAYTEAFF.

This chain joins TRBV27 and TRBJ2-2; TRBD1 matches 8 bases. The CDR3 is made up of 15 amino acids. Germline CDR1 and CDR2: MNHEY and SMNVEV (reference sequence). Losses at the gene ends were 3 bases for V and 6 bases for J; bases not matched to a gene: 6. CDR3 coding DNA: TGTGCCAGCAGTTTGAGCAGGGGGCGGCCCGGGGAGCTGTTTTTT. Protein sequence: CASSLSRGRPGELFF.

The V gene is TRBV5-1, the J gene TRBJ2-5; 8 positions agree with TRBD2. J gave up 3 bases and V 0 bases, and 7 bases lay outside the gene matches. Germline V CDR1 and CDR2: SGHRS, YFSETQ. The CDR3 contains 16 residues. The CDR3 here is CASSLGAGGAEETQYF. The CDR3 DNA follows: TGCGCCAGCAGCTTGGGAGCCGGGGGGGCGGAAGAGACCCAGTACTTC.

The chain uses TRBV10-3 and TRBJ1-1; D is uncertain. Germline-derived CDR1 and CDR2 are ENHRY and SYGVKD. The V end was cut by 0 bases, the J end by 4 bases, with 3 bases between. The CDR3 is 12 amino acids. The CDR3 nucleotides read TGTGCCATCAGTGAGTCTCTCACTGAAGCTTTCTTT. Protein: CAISESLTEAFF.

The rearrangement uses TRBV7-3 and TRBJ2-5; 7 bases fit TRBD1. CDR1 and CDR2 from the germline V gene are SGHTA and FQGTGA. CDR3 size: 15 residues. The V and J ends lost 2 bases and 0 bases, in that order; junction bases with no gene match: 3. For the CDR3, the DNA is TGTGCCAGCAGCTTAGGAGACAGGGACCAAGAGACCCAGTACTTC. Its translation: CASSLGDRDQETQYF.

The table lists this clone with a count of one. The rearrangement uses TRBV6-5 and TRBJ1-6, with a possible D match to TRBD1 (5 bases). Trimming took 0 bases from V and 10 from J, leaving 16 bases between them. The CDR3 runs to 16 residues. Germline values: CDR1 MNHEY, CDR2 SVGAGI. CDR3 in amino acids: CASSYSMGQGKSPLHF. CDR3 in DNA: TGTGCCAGCAGTTACTCGATGGGGCAGGGAAAATCACCCCTCCACTTT.

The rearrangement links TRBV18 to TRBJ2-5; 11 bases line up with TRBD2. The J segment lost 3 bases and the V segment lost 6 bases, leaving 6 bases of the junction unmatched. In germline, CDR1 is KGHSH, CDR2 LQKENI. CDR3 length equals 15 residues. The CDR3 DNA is TGTGCCAGCTCGTCGACACTAGCGGGGGAAGAGACCCAGTACTTC. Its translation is CASSSTLAGEETQYF.

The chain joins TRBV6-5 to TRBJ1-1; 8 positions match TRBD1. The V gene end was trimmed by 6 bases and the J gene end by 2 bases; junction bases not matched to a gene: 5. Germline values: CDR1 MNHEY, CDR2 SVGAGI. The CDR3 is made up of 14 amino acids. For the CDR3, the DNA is TGTGCCAGCAGCCCCGGGACAGGTAACACTGAAGCTTTCTTT. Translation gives CASSPGTGNTEAFF.

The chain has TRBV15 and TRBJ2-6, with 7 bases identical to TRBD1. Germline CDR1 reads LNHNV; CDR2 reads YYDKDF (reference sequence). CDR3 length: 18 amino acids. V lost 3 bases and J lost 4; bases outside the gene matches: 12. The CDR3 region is CATSRATNTGVGANVLTF. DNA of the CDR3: TGTGCCACCAGCAGGGCAACAAATACAGGGGTCGGGGCCAACGTCCTGACTTTC. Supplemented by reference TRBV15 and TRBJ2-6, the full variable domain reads DAMVIQNPRYQVTQFGKPVTLSCSQTLNHNVMYWYQQKSSQAPKLLFHYYDKDFNNEADTPDNFQSRRPNTSFCFLDIRSPGLGDTAMYLCATSRATNTGVGANVLTFGAGSRLTVL.